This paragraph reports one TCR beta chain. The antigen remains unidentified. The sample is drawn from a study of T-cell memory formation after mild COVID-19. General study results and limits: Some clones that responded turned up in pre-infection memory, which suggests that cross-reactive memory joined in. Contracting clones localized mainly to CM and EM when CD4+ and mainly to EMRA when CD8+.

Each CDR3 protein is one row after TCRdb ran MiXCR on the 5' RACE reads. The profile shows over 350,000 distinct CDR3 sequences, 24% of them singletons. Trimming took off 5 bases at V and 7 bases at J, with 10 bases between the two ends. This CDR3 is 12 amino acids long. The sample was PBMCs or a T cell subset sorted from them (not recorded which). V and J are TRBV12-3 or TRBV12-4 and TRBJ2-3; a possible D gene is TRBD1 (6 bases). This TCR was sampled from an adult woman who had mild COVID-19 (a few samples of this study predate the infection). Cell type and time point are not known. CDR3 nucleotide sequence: TGTGCCAGCAGTACAGGGTTCCATACGCAGTATTTT. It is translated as CASSTGFHTQYF.